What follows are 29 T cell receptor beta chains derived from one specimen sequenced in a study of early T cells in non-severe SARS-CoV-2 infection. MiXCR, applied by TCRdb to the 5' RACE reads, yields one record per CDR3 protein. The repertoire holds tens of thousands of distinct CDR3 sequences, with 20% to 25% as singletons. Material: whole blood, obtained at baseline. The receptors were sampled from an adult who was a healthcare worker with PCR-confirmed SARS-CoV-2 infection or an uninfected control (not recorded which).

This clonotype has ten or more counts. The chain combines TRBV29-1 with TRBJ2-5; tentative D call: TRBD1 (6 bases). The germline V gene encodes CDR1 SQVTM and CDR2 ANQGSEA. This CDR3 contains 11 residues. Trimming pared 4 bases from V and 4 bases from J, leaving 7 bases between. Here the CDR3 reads CSVVRGETQYF. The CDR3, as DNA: TGCAGCGTTGTCAGGGGAGAGACCCAGTACTTC. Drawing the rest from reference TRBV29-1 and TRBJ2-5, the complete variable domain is SAVISQKPSRDICQRGTSLTIQCQVDSQVTMMFWYRQQPGQSLTLIATANQGSEATYESGFVIDKFPISRPNLTFSTLTVSNMSPEDSSIYLCSVVRGETQYFGPGTRLLVL.

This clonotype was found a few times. CDR3: CASRPILNEKLFF. The CDR3 nucleotides read TGTGCCAGCCGACCGATACTCAATGAAAAACTGTTTTTT. The chain is built from TRBV6-6 and TRBJ1-4; D gene ambiguous. Trimming removed 8 bases at V and 5 bases at J, with 12 bases between. From germline, CDR1 is MNHNY and CDR2 SVGAGI (reference sequence). The CDR3 runs to 13 residues.

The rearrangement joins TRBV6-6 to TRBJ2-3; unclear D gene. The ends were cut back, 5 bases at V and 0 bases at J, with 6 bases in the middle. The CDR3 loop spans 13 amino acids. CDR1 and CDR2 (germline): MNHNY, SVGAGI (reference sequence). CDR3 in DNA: TGTGCCAGCAGTCCAGACAGCACAGATACGCAGTATTTT. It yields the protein CASSPDSTDTQYF.

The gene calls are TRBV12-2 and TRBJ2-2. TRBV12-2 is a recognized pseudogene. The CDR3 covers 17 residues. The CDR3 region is CASRLGVRTVNTGELFF. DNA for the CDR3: TGTGCAAGTCGCTTAGGGGTGCGGACGGTGAACACCGGGGAGCTGTTTTTT.

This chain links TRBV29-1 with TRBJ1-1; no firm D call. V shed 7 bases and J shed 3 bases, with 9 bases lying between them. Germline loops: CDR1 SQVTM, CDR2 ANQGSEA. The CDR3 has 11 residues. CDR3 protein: CSGWRDTEAFF. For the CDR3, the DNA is TGCAGCGGGTGGAGGGACACTGAAGCTTTCTTT.

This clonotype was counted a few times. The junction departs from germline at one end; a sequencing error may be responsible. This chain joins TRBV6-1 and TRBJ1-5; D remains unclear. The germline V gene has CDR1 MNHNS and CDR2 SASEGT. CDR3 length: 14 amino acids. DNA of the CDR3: TGTGCCAGCAGTGAGCCGGGCCTCAATCAGCCCCGGCATTTT. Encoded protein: CASSEPGLNQPRHF.

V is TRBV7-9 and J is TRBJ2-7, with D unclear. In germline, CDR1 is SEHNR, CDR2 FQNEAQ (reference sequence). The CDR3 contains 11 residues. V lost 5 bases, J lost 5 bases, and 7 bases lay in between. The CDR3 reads CASSITNEQYF. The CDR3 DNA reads TGTGCCAGCAGCATCACCAACGAGCAGTACTTC.

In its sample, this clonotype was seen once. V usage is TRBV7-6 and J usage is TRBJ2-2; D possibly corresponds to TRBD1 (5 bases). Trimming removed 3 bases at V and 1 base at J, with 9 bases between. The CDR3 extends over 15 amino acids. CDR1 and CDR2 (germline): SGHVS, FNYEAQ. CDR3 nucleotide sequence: TGTGCCAGCAGCTTGAGGACAATGAACACCGGGGAGCTGTTTTTT. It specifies CASSLRTMNTGELFF.

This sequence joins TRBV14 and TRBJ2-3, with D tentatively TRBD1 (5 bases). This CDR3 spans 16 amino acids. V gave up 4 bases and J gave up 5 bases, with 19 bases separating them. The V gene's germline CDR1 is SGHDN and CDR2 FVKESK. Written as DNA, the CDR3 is TGTGCCAGCAGCCCTCTTGGTGGGGCCCTTGGAGATACGCAGTATTTT. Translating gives CASSPLGGALGDTQYF. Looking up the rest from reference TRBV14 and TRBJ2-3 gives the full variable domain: EAGVTQFPSHSVIEKGQTVTLRCDPISGHDNLYWYRRVMGKEIKFLLHFVKESKQDESGMPNNRFLAERTGGTYSTLKVQPAELEDSGVYFCASSPLGGALGDTQYFGPGTRLTVL.

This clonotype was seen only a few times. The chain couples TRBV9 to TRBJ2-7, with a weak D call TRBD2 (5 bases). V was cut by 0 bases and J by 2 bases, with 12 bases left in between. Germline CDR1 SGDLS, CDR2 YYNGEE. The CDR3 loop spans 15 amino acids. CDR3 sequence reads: CASSVAGTSPYEQYF. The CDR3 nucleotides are TGTGCCAGCAGCGTAGCGGGAACGAGTCCCTACGAGCAGTACTTC.

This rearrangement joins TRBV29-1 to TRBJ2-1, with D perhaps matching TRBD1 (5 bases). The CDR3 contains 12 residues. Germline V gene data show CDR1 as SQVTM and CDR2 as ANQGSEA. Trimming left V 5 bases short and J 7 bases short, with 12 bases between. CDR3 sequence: CSVKGPPNEQFF. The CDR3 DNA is TGCAGCGTTAAGGGGCCACCGAATGAGCAGTTCTTC.

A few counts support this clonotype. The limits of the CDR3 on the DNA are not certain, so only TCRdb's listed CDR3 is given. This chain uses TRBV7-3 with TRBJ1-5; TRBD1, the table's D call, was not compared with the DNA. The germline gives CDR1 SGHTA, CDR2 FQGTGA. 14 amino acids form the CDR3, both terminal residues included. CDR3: CASSITGEGSPSIF.

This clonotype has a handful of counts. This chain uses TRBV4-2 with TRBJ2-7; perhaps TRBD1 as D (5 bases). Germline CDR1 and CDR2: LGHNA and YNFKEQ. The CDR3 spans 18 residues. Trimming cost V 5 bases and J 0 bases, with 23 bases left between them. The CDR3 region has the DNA TGTGCCAGCAGCTTAGGGGCTAATGCCGATATGGGCTCCTACGAGCAGTACTTC. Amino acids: CASSLGANADMGSYEQYF.

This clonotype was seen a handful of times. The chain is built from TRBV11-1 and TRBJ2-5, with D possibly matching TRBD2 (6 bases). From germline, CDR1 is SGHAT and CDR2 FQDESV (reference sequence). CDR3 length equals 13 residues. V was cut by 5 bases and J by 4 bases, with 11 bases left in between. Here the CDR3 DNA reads TGTGCCAGCAGCCTCAGGGAGGCAGAGACCCAGTACTTC. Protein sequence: CASSLREAETQYF.

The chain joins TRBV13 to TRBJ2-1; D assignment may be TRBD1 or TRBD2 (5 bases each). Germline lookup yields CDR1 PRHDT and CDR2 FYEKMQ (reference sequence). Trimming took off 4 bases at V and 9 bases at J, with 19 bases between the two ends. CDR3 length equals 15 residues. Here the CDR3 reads CASSSRAVPGAEQFF. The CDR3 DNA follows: TGTGCCAGCAGCTCCCGGGCCGTCCCCGGGGCTGAGCAGTTCTTC.

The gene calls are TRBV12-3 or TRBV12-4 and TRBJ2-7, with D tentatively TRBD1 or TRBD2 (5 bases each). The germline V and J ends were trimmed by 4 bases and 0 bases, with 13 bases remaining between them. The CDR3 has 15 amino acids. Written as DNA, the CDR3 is TGTGCCAGCAGTTCCGGGACCCTAGTCTCCTACGAGCAGTACTTC. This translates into CASSSGTLVSYEQYF.

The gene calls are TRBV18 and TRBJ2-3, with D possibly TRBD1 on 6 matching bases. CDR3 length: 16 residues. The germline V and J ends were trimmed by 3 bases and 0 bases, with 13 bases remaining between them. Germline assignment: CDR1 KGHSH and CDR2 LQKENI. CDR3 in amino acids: CASSPSGAQSTDTQYF. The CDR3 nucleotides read TGTGCCAGCTCACCCTCAGGGGCCCAAAGCACAGATACGCAGTATTTT.

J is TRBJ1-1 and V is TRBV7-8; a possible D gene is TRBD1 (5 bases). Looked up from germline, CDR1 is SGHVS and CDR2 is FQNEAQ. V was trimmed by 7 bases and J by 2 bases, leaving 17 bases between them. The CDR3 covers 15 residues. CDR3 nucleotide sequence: TGTGCCAGCACACCGGGGACCGGCCGCAACACTGAAGCTTTCTTT. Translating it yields CASTPGTGRNTEAFF.

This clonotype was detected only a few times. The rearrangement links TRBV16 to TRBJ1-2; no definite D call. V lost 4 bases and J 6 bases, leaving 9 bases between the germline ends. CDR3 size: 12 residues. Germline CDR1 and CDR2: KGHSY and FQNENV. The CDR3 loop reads CASSRSVDGYTF. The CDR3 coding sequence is TGTGCCAGCAGCCGATCGGTAGATGGCTACACCTTC. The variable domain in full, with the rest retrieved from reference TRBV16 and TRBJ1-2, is GEEVAQTPKHLVRGEGQKAKLYCAPIKGHSYVFWYQQVLKNEFKFLISFQNENVFDETGMPKERFSAKCLPNSPCSLEIQATKLEDSAVYFCASSRSVDGYTFGSGTRLTVV.

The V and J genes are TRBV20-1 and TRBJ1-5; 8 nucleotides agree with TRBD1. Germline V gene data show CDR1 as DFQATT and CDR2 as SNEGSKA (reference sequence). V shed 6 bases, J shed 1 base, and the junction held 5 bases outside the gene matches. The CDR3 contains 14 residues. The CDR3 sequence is CSASGGVSNQPQHF. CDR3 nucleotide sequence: TGCAGTGCGTCAGGGGGCGTAAGCAATCAGCCCCAGCATTTT.

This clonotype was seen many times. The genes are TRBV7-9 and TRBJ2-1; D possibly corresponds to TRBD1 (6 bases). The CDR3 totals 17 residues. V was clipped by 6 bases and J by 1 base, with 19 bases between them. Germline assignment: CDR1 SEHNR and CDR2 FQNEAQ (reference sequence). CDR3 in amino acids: CASRSPDRRNSYNEQFF. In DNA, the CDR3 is TGTGCCAGCAGATCCCCGGACAGACGGAATTCCTACAATGAGCAGTTCTTC.

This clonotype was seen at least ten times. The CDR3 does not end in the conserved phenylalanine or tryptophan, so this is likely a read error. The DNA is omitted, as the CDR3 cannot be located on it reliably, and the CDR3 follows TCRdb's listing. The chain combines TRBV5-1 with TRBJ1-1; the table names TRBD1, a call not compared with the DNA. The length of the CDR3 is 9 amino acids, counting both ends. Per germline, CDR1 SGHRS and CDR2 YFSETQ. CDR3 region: CASNDRLNR.

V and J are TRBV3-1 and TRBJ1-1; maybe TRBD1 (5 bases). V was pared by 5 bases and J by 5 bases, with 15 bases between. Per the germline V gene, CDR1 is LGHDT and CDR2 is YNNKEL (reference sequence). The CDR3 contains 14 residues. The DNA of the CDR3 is TGTGCCAGCAGCTCTCAGGGAGGAGGAACTGAAGCTTTCTTT. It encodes CASSSQGGGTEAFF.

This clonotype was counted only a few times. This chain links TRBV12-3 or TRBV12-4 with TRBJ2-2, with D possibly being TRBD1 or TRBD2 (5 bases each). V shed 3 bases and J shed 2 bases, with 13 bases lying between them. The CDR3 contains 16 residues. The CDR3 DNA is TGTGCCAGCAGTTTGAGAGGGGTTGGCAACACCGGGGAGCTGTTTTTT. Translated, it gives CASSLRGVGNTGELFF.

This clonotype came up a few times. The CDR3 sequence is CASSWDRFGTEAFF. CDR3 DNA: TGTGCCAGCAGCTGGGACAGGTTTGGCACTGAAGCTTTCTTT. This chain links TRBV7-2 with TRBJ1-1; 8 bases fit TRBD1. CDR3 length: 14 amino acids. CDR1 is SGHTA, CDR2 FQGNSA, per germline. Germline trimming cut 4 bases from V and 4 bases from J; bases unmatched to any gene: 5.

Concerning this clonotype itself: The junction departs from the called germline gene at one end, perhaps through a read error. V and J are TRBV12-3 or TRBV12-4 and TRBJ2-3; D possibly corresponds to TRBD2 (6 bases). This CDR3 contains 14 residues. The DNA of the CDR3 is TGTGTCAGCACCGAAGGAGGGAGGCCAGATACGCAGTATTTT. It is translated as CVSTEGGRPDTQYF.

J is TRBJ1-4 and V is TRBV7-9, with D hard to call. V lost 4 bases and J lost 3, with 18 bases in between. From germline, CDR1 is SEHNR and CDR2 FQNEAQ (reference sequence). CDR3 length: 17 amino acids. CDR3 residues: CASSSSRMDRANEKLFF. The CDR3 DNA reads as TGTGCCAGCAGCTCAAGTCGGATGGACCGCGCTAATGAAAAACTGTTTTTT.

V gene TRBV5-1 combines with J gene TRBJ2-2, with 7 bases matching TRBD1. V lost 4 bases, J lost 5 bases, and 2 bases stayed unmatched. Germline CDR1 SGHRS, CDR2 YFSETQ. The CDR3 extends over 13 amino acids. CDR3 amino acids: CASSRDRTGELFF. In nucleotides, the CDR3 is TGCGCCAGCAGCCGGGACAGAACCGGGGAGCTGTTTTTT.

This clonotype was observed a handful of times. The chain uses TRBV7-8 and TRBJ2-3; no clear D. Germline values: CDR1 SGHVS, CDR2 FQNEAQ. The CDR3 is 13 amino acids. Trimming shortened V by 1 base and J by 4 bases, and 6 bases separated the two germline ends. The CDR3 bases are TGTGCCAGCAGCTTAGATTTAGCAGATACGCAGTATTTT. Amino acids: CASSLDLADTQYF.